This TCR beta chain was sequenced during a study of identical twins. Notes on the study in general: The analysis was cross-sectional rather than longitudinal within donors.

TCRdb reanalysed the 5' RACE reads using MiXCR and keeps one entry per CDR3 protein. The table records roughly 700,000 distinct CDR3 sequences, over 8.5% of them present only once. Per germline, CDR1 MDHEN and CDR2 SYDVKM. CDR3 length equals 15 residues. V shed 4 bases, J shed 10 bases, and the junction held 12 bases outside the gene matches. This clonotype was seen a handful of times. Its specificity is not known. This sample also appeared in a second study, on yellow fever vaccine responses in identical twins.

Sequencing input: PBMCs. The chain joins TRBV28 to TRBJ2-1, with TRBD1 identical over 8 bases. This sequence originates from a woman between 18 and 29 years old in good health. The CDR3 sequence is CASSSDSLGTGEQFF. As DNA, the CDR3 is TGTGCCAGCAGTTCCGATTCTCTCGGGACAGGCGAGCAGTTCTTC.